This TCR beta chain appears in the sequencing data of a study of regulatory T cells in long-lasting Graves disease. Whole-study context: Antithyroid drugs had been given to newly diagnosed Graves' patients for under 3 months.

Time point noted: newly diagnosed GD, antithyroid drugs for less than 3 months. Extracted RNA from PBMCs served as the source of the TCR library. This clonotype was counted a few times. The likely explanation is a read error, given a far larger clone one base away. Germline CDR1 and CDR2: SQVTM and ANQGSEA. The CDR3 is 12 residues long. To make TCR beta libraries, researchers used iRepertoire HTBI primers and Arm-PCR of CDR3 regions. Per the authors' pipeline: Roughly 65 TRBV and some 14 TRBJ segments were identified across samples. TCRdb analysed the multiplex PCR reads with MiXCR anew, one entry per CDR3 protein. These V and J calls derive from TCRdb rather than the authors' analysis. The table records about 420,000 distinct CDR3 sequences, around 17% of them present only once. The same data also went into a second study, on T cells in Graves' hyperthyroidism and ophthalmopathy.

The source is a young woman with Graves disease. The J gene is TRBJ2-1, the V gene TRBV29-1, with D tentatively TRBD2 (6 bases). The sample was peripheral blood mononuclear cells (PBMCs), taken at new diagnosis, from a patient treated with antithyroid drugs. In nucleotides, the CDR3 is TGCAGTGCTGGGACTCCGTCCTACGAGCAGTTCTTC. This sequence encodes CSAGTPSYEQFF.